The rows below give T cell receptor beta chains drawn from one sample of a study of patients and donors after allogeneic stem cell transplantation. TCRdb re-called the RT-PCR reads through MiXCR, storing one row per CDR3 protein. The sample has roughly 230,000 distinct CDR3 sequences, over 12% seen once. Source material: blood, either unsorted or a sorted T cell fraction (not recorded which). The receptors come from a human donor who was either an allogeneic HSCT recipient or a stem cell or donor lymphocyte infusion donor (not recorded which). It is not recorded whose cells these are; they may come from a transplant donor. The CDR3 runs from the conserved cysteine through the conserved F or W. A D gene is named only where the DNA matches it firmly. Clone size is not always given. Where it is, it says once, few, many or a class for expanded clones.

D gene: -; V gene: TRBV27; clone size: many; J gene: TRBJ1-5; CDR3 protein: CANPKPQHF; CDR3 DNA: TGTGCCAACCCCAAGCCCCAGCATTTT
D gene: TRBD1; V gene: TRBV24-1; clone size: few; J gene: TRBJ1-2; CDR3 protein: CATSAPTGGYGYTF; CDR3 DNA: TGTGCCACCAGCGCCCCAACAGGGGGCTATGGCTACACCTTC
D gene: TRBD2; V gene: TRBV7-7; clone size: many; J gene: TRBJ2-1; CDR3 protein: CASSRGGAVEQFF; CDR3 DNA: TGTGCTAGCAGTCGCGGGGGGGCGGTTGAGCAGTTCTTC
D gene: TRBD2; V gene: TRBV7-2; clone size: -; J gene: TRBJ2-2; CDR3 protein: CASSRGGYTGELFF; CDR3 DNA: TGTGCCAGCAGCCGGGGGGGATACACCGGGGAGCTGTTTTTT
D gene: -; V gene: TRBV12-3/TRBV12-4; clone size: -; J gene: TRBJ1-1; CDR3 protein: CASSPSGWMNTEAFF; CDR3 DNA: TGTGCCAGCAGCCCATCCGGATGGATGAACACTGAAGCTTTCTTT
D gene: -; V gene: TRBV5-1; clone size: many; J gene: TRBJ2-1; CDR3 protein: CASSPEGDPLMEFF; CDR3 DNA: TGCGCCAGCAGCCCAGAAGGGGACCCCCTAATGGAGTTCTTC
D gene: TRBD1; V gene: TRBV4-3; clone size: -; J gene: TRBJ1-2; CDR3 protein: CASSPAGQANYGYTF; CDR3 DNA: TGCGCCAGCAGCCCAGCGGGACAGGCAAACTATGGCTACACCTTC
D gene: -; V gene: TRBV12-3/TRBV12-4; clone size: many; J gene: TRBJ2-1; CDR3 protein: CASSHTSLQIYNEQFF; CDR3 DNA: TGTGCCAGCAGCCACACTTCCTTACAGATATACAATGAGCAGTTCTTC
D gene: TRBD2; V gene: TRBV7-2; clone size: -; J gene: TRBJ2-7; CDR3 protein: CASTLAGGAYEQYF; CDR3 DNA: TGTGCCAGCACCCTTGCGGGGGGGGCCTACGAGCAGTACTTC
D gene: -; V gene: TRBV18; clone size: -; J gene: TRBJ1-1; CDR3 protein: CASSPSPVPRGTEAFF; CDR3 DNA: TGTGCCAGCTCACCAAGTCCGGTCCCCCGGGGCACTGAAGCTTTCTTT
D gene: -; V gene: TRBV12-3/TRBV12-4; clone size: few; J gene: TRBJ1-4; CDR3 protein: CASSHTGRDEKLFF; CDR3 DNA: TGTGCCAGCAGCCATACAGGGAGGGACGAAAAACTGTTTTTT
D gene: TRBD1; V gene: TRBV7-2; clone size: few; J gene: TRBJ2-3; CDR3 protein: CASTGTATDTQYF; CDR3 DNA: TGTGCCAGCACCGGGACAGCCACAGATACGCAGTATTTT
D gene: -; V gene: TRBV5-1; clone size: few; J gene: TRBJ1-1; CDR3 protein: CASTEGQSTEAFF; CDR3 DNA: TGCGCCAGCACAGAGGGGCAGAGCACTGAAGCTTTCTTT
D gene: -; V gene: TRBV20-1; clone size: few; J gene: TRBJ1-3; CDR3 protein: CSARHTIGNTIYF; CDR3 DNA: TGCAGTGCTAGACACACCATTGGAAACACCATATATTTT
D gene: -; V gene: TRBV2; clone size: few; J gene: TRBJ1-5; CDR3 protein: CASRRGRALDQPQHF; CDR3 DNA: TGTGCCAGCCGGCGGGGCAGGGCACTCGATCAGCCCCAGCATTTT
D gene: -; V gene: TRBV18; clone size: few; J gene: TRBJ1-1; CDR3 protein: CASSRNRDTQNTEAFF; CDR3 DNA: TGTGCCAGCTCGCGAAACCGGGACACCCAGAACACTGAAGCTTTCTTT
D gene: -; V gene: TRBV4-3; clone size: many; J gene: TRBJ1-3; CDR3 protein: CASSQGAGSSGNTIYF; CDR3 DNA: TGCGCCAGCAGCCAAGGGGCCGGTTCATCTGGAAACACCATATATTTT
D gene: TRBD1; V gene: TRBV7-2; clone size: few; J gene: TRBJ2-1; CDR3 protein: CASSFPGQHNEQFF; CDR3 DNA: TGTGCCAGCAGCTTTCCGGGACAGCACAATGAGCAGTTCTTC
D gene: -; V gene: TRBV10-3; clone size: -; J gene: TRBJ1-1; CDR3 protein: CAISGGANTEAFF; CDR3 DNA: TGTGCCATCAGTGGAGGGGCGAACACTGAAGCTTTCTTT
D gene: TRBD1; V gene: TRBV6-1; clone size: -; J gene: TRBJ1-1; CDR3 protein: CASSGRTGGASEAFF; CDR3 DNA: TGTGCCAGCAGTGGGCGGACAGGAGGAGCGTCCGAAGCTTTCTTT